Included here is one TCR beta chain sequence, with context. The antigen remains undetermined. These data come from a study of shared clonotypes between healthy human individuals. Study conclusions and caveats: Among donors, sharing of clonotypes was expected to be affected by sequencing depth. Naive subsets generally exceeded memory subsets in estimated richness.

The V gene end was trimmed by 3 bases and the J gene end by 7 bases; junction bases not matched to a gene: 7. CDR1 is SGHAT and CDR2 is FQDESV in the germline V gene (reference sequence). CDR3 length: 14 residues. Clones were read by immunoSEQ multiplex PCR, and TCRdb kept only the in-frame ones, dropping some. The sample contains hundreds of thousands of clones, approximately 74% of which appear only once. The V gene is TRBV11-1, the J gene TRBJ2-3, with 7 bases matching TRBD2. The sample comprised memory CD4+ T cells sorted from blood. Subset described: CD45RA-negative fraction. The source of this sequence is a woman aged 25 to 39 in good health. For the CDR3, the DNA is TGTGCCAGCAGCTTCCCCGCGGGGGTGTATACGCAGTATTTT. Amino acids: CASSFPAGVYTQYF.